The 20 T cell receptor beta chains reported below all come from one sample, sequenced in a study of response to subunit inactivated influenza vaccine. TCRdb reanalysed the RT-PCR reads using MiXCR and keeps one entry per CDR3 protein. The top ten clones hold approximately 8.3% of a sample with around 250,000 distinct CDR3 sequences, 12% of them seen once. Sequenced here: non-naive T cells sorted from PBMCs, sampled less than 15 days before vaccination. The receptors originated from a man aged 45-65 years who received an inactivated influenza vaccine.

This clonotype was detected many times. J is TRBJ1-5 and V is TRBV19; tentative D call: TRBD1 (5 bases). Germline CDR1 and CDR2: LNHDA and SQIVND (reference sequence). The CDR3 covers 17 residues. The V end was cut by 4 bases, the J end by 0 bases, with 16 bases between. The CDR3 is CASSTGSAGYSNQPQHF. The CDR3 DNA reads as TGTGCCAGTAGTACAGGGTCGGCGGGTTATAGCAATCAGCCCCAGCATTTT.

This clonotype was counted at least ten times. DNA of the CDR3: TGCGCCAGCAGCCTTGAGCCCACAGGGGGCACAGATACGCAGTATTTT. Its translation: CASSLEPTGGTDTQYF. The genes are TRBV5-1 and TRBJ2-3, with 7 bases that match TRBD1. Trimming cost V 4 bases and J 1 base; bases outside gene matches: 9. Germline values: CDR1 SGHRS, CDR2 YFSETQ. The CDR3 loop spans 16 amino acids.

There are many counts of this clonotype. The chain joins TRBV20-1 to TRBJ2-1, with 11 nucleotides matching TRBD2. Germline assignment: CDR1 DFQATT and CDR2 SNEGSKA (reference sequence). This CDR3 has 14 amino acids. With V trimmed by 6 bases and J by 4 bases, 5 bases remained unmatched. For the CDR3, the DNA is TGCAGTGCGAGGATAGCGGGGGGGTACAATGAGCAGTTCTTC. Translated, it gives CSARIAGGYNEQFF.

The table lists this clonotype with a few counts. The rearrangement joins TRBV21-1 to TRBJ2-7; TRBD1, as called in the table, went unchecked against the DNA. TRBV21-1 is a pseudogene. This CDR3 region has 14 residues. The CDR3 sequence is CASSKGGQAYEQYF. For the CDR3, the DNA is TGTGCCAGCAGCAAAGGGGGACAGGCCTACGAGCAGTACTTC.

The gene calls are TRBV29-1 and TRBJ2-5; D call uncertain. Germline assignment: CDR1 SQVTM and CDR2 ANQGSEA. V lost 1 base and J lost 5, with 23 bases in between. This CDR3 spans 17 amino acids. Here the CDR3 reads CSVEGGVTSAQKETQYF. CDR3 sequence (DNA): TGCAGCGTTGAAGGTGGGGTTACCAGTGCACAGAAGGAGACCCAGTACTTC.

The chain employs TRBV18 and TRBJ2-2, with TRBD2 as a possible D gene (7 bases). This CDR3 region has 16 residues. Trimming took off 2 bases at V and 3 bases at J, with 13 bases between the two ends. Germline CDR1 reads KGHSH; CDR2 reads LQKENI. This chain's CDR3 is CASSPAGGRDTGELFF. CDR3 DNA: TGTGCCAGCTCACCAGCCGGGGGGCGCGACACCGGGGAGCTGTTTTTT.

CDR3 region: CASSLVGTYTDTQYF. CDR3 DNA sequence: TGCGCCAGCAGCTTGGTAGGGACCTACACAGATACGCAGTATTTT. The gene calls are TRBV5-1 and TRBJ2-3; D possibly uses TRBD1 or TRBD2 (5 bases each). V was pared by 0 bases and J by 2 bases, with 10 bases between. The germline V gene encodes CDR1 SGHRS and CDR2 YFSETQ. There are 15 residues in the CDR3.

This clonotype occurred a few times. J is TRBJ2-7 and V is TRBV7-2; D uncertain. From germline, CDR1 is SGHTA and CDR2 FQGNSA. The germline V and J ends were trimmed by 6 bases and 0 bases, with 12 bases remaining between them. The CDR3 consists of 14 residues. The CDR3 loop is CASSPPGHSYEQYF. As DNA, the CDR3 is TGTGCCAGCAGTCCTCCCGGCCACTCCTACGAGCAGTACTTC.

This clonotype was seen at least ten times. The rearrangement uses TRBV12-3 or TRBV12-4 and TRBJ2-1; perhaps TRBD2 as D (7 bases). The V end lost 5 bases, the J end lost 3 bases, and 14 bases lay between the germline ends. The CDR3 is 15 amino acids. DNA for the CDR3: TGTGCCAGCAGTGCTCGGGGGGCGGGCTACAATGAGCAGTTCTTC. It translates to CASSARGAGYNEQFF.

This clonotype appeared many times. Germline is not matched at one junction end, which may reflect a read error. The V gene is TRBV12-3 or TRBV12-4, the J gene TRBJ1-5; weak D call: TRBD1 (5 bases). The CDR3 totals 15 residues. The CDR3 coding sequence is TGTGCCAGCAGTATAGCGGGGGTCAACAATCAGCCCCAGCATTTT. Translation gives CASSIAGVNNQPQHF.

This clonotype was observed many times. The chain carries TRBV28 and TRBJ1-4; TRBD1 aligns across 9 bases. Germline CDR1 and CDR2: MDHEN and SYDVKM. Trimming removed 6 bases from V and 7 bases from J; junction bases left unmatched: 9. This CDR3 contains 15 residues. CDR3 loop: CASRIGQGRGEKLFF. The CDR3 DNA reads as TGTGCCAGCAGAATCGGACAGGGGAGGGGTGAAAAACTGTTTTTT.

The CDR3 region is CASSSSGTENTEAFF. The CDR3 DNA sequence: TGTGCCAGCAGTTCCTCCGGGACGGAAAACACTGAAGCTTTCTTT. The rearrangement uses TRBV6-5 and TRBJ1-1, with D possibly being TRBD1 (5 bases). Trimming took 4 bases from V and 2 from J, leaving 14 bases between them. This CDR3 is built from 15 residues. The germline CDR1 and CDR2 sequences are MNHEY and SVGAGI.

The rearrangement uses TRBV5-1 and TRBJ2-1; 10 nucleotides align to TRBD1. Germline CDR1 SGHRS, CDR2 YFSETQ. The CDR3 spans 13 residues. Trimming at V came to 3 bases and at J to 10 bases, leaving 4 bases not matched to a gene. CDR3 loop: CASSSDRGMEQFF. DNA of the CDR3: TGCGCCAGCAGCTCGGACAGGGGGATGGAGCAGTTCTTC.

The chain employs TRBV20-1 and TRBJ2-7; 10 bases match TRBD2. V lost 4 bases, J lost 1 base, and 7 bases stayed unmatched. The CDR3 has 15 amino acids. Germline CDR1 DFQATT, CDR2 SNEGSKA (reference sequence). CDR3: CSAKLASGGSYEQYF. In nucleotides, the CDR3 is TGCAGTGCTAAATTGGCTAGCGGGGGATCCTACGAGCAGTACTTC.

This clonotype appeared a few times. V and J are TRBV2 and TRBJ1-5; the D is unclear. Germline lookup yields CDR1 SNHLY and CDR2 FYNNEI. This CDR3 is built from 13 residues. Deletions cut 6 bases from V and 0 bases from J, with 6 bases between. The CDR3 loop reads CASRQYSNQPQHF. DNA for the CDR3: TGTGCCAGCAGGCAGTATAGCAATCAGCCCCAGCATTTT.

The table lists this clonotype with a few counts. The chain employs TRBV29-1 and TRBJ2-6, with unresolved D. V lost 0 bases and J lost 1, with 7 bases in between. CDR1 is SQVTM, CDR2 ANQGSEA, per germline. The CDR3 has 15 amino acids. The CDR3 DNA follows: TGCAGCGTTGAAGAGCCACGGTCTGGGGCCAACGTCCTGACTTTC. Translated: CSVEEPRSGANVLTF. Combining the CDR3 with reference TRBV29-1 and TRBJ2-6 gives the whole variable domain SAVISQKPSRDICQRGTSLTIQCQVDSQVTMMFWYRQQPGQSLTLIATANQGSEATYESGFVIDKFPISRPNLTFSTLTVSNMSPEDSSIYLCSVEEPRSGANVLTFGAGSRLTVL.

This clonotype was observed many times. The V call is TRBV5-1, the J call TRBJ2-7; TRBD2 is a possible D gene (7 bases). Trimming stripped 1 base from V and 0 bases from J, with 14 bases between. Germline V gene data show CDR1 as SGHRS and CDR2 as YFSETQ. The CDR3 spans 16 residues. CDR3 nucleotides: TGCGCCAGCAGCTTGCCACAGGGAGGGAGCTCCTACGAGCAGTACTTC. It specifies CASSLPQGGSSYEQYF.

V is TRBV28 and J is TRBJ2-7; 8 nucleotides agree with TRBD1. V shed 7 bases, J shed 3 bases, and the junction held 14 bases outside the gene matches. Germline V gene data show CDR1 as MDHEN and CDR2 as SYDVKM. CDR3 length equals 16 residues. CDR3 coding DNA: TGTGCCAGCAACTTTGGCCCGACAGGGGCGCTCTACGAGCAGTACTTC. This encodes CASNFGPTGALYEQYF.

Ten or more counts support this clonotype. This chain links TRBV24-1 with TRBJ2-3, with D possibly being TRBD1 or TRBD2 (5 bases each). Trimming left V 6 bases short and J 5 bases short, with 17 bases between. Germline loops: CDR1 KGHDR, CDR2 SFDVKD. This CDR3 contains 15 residues. The CDR3 region has the DNA TGTGCCACCAGTCCCCGGGACCCATTGGGAGATACGCAGTATTTT. Its translation is CATSPRDPLGDTQYF.

This clonotype was seen at least ten times. The rearrangement links TRBV12-3 or TRBV12-4 to TRBJ1-1; 7 bases map to TRBD1. The ends lost 4 bases at V and 10 bases at J; junction bases unmatched: 6. This CDR3 has 12 residues. CDR3 sequence: CASSSGTVAAFF. The CDR3 DNA follows: TGTGCCAGCAGTTCCGGGACAGTTGCAGCTTTCTTT.